The next 24 T cell receptor beta chains were all read from a single sample in a study of blood T cell repertoires in COVID-19. TCRdb's table, derived via immunoSEQ multiplex PCR, lists solely in-frame clones and lacks some. Of about 200,000 clones detected, just over 85% appear once; the ten largest clones hold about 3.8%. The sequencing sample was made of PBMCs or T cells enriched from blood (not recorded which). The source is a woman between 40 and 50 years old with acute COVID-19.

This chain uses TRBV27 with TRBJ1-3, with D tentatively TRBD1 (5 bases). The CDR3 contains 16 residues. Trimming removed 5 bases at V and 2 bases at J, with 16 bases between. CDR1 and CDR2 from the germline V gene are MNHEY and SMNVEV (reference sequence). The CDR3 DNA follows: TGTGCCAGCAGTCCAGATCGGGGGTTCGCTGGAAACACCATATATTTT. It encodes CASSPDRGFAGNTIYF.

V is TRBV5-1 and J is TRBJ1-1; D is unclear. Trimming cost V 4 bases and J 4 bases, with 11 bases left between them. This CDR3 comprises 13 residues. CDR1 is SGHRS, CDR2 YFSETQ, per germline. The CDR3 here is CASSPPGLTEAFF. The CDR3 DNA sequence: TGCGCCAGCAGCCCCCCAGGACTCACTGAAGCTTTCTTT. Complete variable domain (other parts from reference TRBV5-1 and TRBJ1-1): KAGVTQTPRYLIKTRGQQVTLSCSPISGHRSVSWYQQTPGQGLQFLFEYFSETQRNKGNFPGRFSGRQFSNSRSEMNVSTLELGDSALYLCASSPPGLTEAFFGQGTRLTVV.

The rearrangement joins TRBV9 to TRBJ1-1; 7 bases map to TRBD1. The length of the CDR3 is 11 residues. With 7 bases clipped from V and 3 bases from J, the junction kept 0 bases outside the gene matches. Germline CDR1 is SGDLS and CDR2 is YYNGEE. DNA for the CDR3: TGTGCCAGCGGGACAGACACTGAAGCTTTCTTT. It translates to CASGTDTEAFF.

This chain uses TRBV18 with TRBJ1-5; 8 bases fit TRBD1. V shed 4 bases, J shed 7 bases, and the junction held 6 bases outside the gene matches. Germline CDR1 and CDR2: KGHSH and LQKENI. The CDR3 totals 14 residues. The chain's CDR3 is CASSQGQVGQPQHF. CDR3 DNA sequence: TGTGCCAGCTCACAGGGACAGGTAGGGCAGCCCCAGCATTTT.

The chain combines TRBV12-3 or TRBV12-4 with TRBJ1-2, with TRBD1 as a possible D gene (6 bases). The V end was cut by 3 bases, the J end by 7 bases, with 6 bases between. The CDR3 extends over 11 amino acids. CDR3 sequence: CASSFRGGYTF. As DNA, the CDR3 is TGTGCCAGCAGTTTCAGGGGTGGCTACACCTTC.

J is TRBJ2-5 and V is TRBV12-2; TRBD2 is the table's D call and was not checked against the DNA. TRBV12-2 corresponds to a pseudogene. The CDR3 totals 17 residues. In nucleotides, the CDR3 is TGTGCAAGTCGCTTAGTACTAGCGGGAGGCAACCAAGAGACCCAGTACTTC. Protein: CASRLVLAGGNQETQYF.

V and J are TRBV3-1 (or the pseudogene TRBV3-2) and TRBJ1-1; D perhaps matches TRBD1 (5 bases). Trimming left V 4 bases short and J 8 bases short, with 17 bases between. CDR1 is LGHDT, CDR2 YNNKEL, per germline (reference sequence). CDR3 length equals 14 residues. CDR3 residues: CASSPGPRYEEAFF. CDR3 nucleotide sequence: TGTGCCAGCAGCCCAGGGCCCAGATATGAGGAAGCTTTCTTT.

This chain joins TRBV28 and TRBJ1-3, with TRBD1 as a possible D gene (6 bases). CDR1 and CDR2 from the germline V gene are MDHEN and SYDVKM. Trimming shortened V by 5 bases and J by 6 bases, and 20 bases separated the two germline ends. The CDR3 sequence is 16 residues long. CDR3 sequence (DNA): TGTGCCAGCAGTGTGGGAGTCAGGGGATACGAAAACACCATATATTTT. Translated: CASSVGVRGYENTIYF.

Only one count was recorded for this clone. The V call is TRBV14, the J call TRBJ2-3; TRBD2 aligns across 11 bases. Per the germline V gene, CDR1 is SGHDN and CDR2 is FVKESK. J was trimmed by 0 bases and V by 6 bases; bases with no gene match: 5. The CDR3 contains 16 residues. The CDR3 DNA is TGTGCCAGCAGTTCACTAGCGGGAGTAAGCACAGATACGCAGTATTTT. As protein: CASSSLAGVSTDTQYF.

The rearrangement joins TRBV9 to TRBJ1-6; D unclear. The CDR3 is 18 residues long. Germline values: CDR1 SGDLS, CDR2 YYNGEE. Trimming cost V 0 bases and J 3 bases, with 16 bases left between them. The CDR3 region has the DNA TGTGCCAGCAGCGTAGATGGCAGGCTGGGTAACTATAATTCACCCCTCCACTTT. Its translation is CASSVDGRLGNYNSPLHF.

This sequence joins TRBV11-3 and TRBJ2-1; 9 nucleotides match TRBD1. The CDR3 is 15 amino acids. The germline V gene has CDR1 SGHNT and CDR2 YENEEA. Losses at the gene ends were 5 bases for V and 2 bases for J; bases not matched to a gene: 4. The CDR3 spells CASSPGQGTYNEQFF. The CDR3 nucleotides are TGTGCCAGCAGCCCGGGACAGGGAACCTACAATGAGCAGTTCTTC.

CDR3: CASSSGLVRTDTQYF. The CDR3, as DNA: TGCGCCAGCAGCTCAGGACTAGTGCGCACAGATACGCAGTATTTT. The chain carries TRBV5-1 and TRBJ2-3, with TRBD2 matching 7 bases. J gave up 1 base and V 3 bases, and 5 bases lay outside the gene matches. This CDR3 has 15 amino acids. Germline V lookup: CDR1 SGHRS, CDR2 YFSETQ. Filled out from reference TRBV5-1 and TRBJ2-3, the complete variable domain reads KAGVTQTPRYLIKTRGQQVTLSCSPISGHRSVSWYQQTPGQGLQFLFEYFSETQRNKGNFPGRFSGRQFSNSRSEMNVSTLELGDSALYLCASSSGLVRTDTQYFGPGTRLTVL.

The chain has TRBV4-3 and TRBJ1-2, with 7 bases fitting TRBD1. From germline, CDR1 is LGHNA and CDR2 YSLEER. With V trimmed by 0 bases and J by 4 bases, 8 bases remained unmatched. This CDR3 has 16 amino acids. The CDR3 DNA follows: TGCGCCAGCAGCCAAGAAGGAAGGGACAGCGGCTATGGCTACACCTTC. Protein sequence: CASSQEGRDSGYGYTF.

The chain carries TRBV11-2 and TRBJ2-1; maybe TRBD2 (5 bases). Trimming shortened V by 3 bases and J by 8 bases, and 5 bases separated the two germline ends. Germline values: CDR1 SGHAT, CDR2 FQNNGV. The CDR3 has 11 residues. The CDR3 protein is CASSFGDEQFF. The DNA of the CDR3 is TGTGCCAGCAGCTTCGGGGATGAGCAGTTCTTC.

The rearrangement joins TRBV7-3 to TRBJ2-1; D might be TRBD2 (6 bases). The germline CDR1 and CDR2 sequences are SGHTA and FQGTGA. V was shortened by 4 bases and J by 6 bases, with 13 bases between the two germline ends. This CDR3 has 14 amino acids. CDR3 in amino acids: CASSSSSVVNEQFF. As DNA, the CDR3 is TGTGCCAGCAGCTCTTCTAGCGTGGTCAATGAGCAGTTCTTC.

The CDR3 spells CASRRRHSNYGYTF. CDR3 sequence (DNA): TGTGCCAGCAGACGGCGACACAGCAACTATGGCTACACCTTC. The chain uses TRBV6-5 and TRBJ1-2; no clear D gene. CDR3 length: 14 amino acids. Trimming took 6 bases from V and 2 from J, leaving 13 bases between them. CDR1 and CDR2 from the germline V gene are MNHEY and SVGAGI.

This rearrangement joins TRBV9 to TRBJ1-4, with D unresolved. The CDR3 has 14 amino acids. CDR1 and CDR2 from the germline V gene are SGDLS and YYNGEE. The germline V and J ends were trimmed by 2 bases and 5 bases, with 10 bases remaining between them. The CDR3 bases are TGTGCCAGCAGCGTGTCCTCGGTCAATGAAAAACTGTTTTTT. It is translated as CASSVSSVNEKLFF. Looking up the rest from reference TRBV9 and TRBJ1-4 gives the full variable domain: DSGVTQTPKHLITATGQRVTLRCSPRSGDLSVYWYQQSLDQGLQFLIQYYNGEERAKGNILERFSAQQFPDLHSELNLSSLELGDSALYFCASSVSSVNEKLFFGSGTQLSVL.

The J gene is TRBJ1-2, the V gene TRBV28, with D possibly TRBD1 on 6 matching bases. This CDR3 comprises 16 residues. Trimming removed 3 bases from V and 2 bases from J, with 16 bases in between. CDR1 and CDR2 from the germline V gene are MDHEN and SYDVKM. CDR3 sequence reads: CASSFDRRKANYGYTF. As DNA, the CDR3 is TGTGCCAGCAGTTTTGACAGGAGAAAGGCAAACTATGGCTACACCTTC.

CDR3 coding DNA: TGTGCCAGCAGCTTAGACCCCTACACTGAAGCTTTCTTT. It codes for CASSLDPYTEAFF. The chain is built from TRBV11-2 and TRBJ1-1; D uncertain. This CDR3 region has 13 residues. Germline V lookup: CDR1 SGHAT, CDR2 FQNNGV. Trimming cost V 0 bases and J 3 bases, with 5 bases left between them.

V is TRBV19 and J is TRBJ1-5; D is unresolved. V lost 3 bases to trimming and J lost 2 bases, with 14 bases between them. Per germline, CDR1 LNHDA and CDR2 SQIVND (reference sequence). There are 16 residues in the CDR3. CDR3 DNA: TGTGCCAGTAGTATGTATGGCCATGCTGGCAATCAGCCCCAGCATTTT. Translated: CASSMYGHAGNQPQHF.

This sequence joins TRBV6-6 and TRBJ1-6, with TRBD1 as a possible D gene (5 bases). The germline V gene has CDR1 MNHNY and CDR2 SVGAGI (reference sequence). The CDR3 contains 15 residues. V shed 5 bases and J shed 3 bases, with 11 bases lying between them. The CDR3 sequence: CASSLIQDYNSPLHF. The CDR3, as DNA: TGTGCCAGCAGTCTAATACAGGACTATAATTCACCCCTCCACTTT.

The count of this clone is one. This chain uses TRBV28 with TRBJ1-1, with a possible D match to TRBD1 (6 bases). The germline V gene encodes CDR1 MDHEN and CDR2 SYDVKM. This CDR3 spans 13 amino acids. This CDR3 reads CVATGGARTEAFF. The CDR3 region has the DNA TGTGTCGCTACGGGGGGGGCGCGTACTGAAGCTTTCTTT.

This sequence joins TRBV6-2 or TRBV6-3 and TRBJ1-5; D possibly corresponds to TRBD1 (5 bases). The length of the CDR3 is 14 residues. Between the trimmed V and J ends, which lost 2 bases and 6 bases, there was a span of 11 bases. Germline-derived CDR1 and CDR2 are MNHEY and SVGEGT. The DNA of the CDR3 is TGTGCCAGCAGTTACGGGGCAGGGATTCAGCCCCAGCATTTT. Its translation is CASSYGAGIQPQHF.

The J gene is TRBJ1-1, the V gene TRBV15, with D possibly matching TRBD1 (5 bases). Germline-derived CDR1 and CDR2 are LNHNV and YYDKDF (reference sequence). V was pared by 1 base and J by 6 bases, with 9 bases between. This CDR3 region has 13 residues. DNA for the CDR3: TGTGCCACCAGCAGAGGCAGACAGTCTGAAGCTTTCTTT. This gives the protein CATSRGRQSEAFF.